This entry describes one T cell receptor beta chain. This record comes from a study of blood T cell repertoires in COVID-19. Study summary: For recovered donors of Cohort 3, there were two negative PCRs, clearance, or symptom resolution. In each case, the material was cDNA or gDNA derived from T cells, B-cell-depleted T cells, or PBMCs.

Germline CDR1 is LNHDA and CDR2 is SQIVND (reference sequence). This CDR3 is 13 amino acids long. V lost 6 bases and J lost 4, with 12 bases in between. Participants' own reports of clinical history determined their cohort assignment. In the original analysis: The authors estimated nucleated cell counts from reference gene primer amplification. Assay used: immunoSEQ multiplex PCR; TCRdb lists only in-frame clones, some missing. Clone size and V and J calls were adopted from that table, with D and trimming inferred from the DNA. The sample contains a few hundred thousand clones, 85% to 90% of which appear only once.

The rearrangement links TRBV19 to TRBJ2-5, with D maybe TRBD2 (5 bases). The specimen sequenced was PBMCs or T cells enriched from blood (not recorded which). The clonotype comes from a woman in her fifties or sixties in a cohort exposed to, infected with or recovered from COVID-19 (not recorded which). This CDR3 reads CASSTISGETQYF. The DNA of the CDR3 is TGTGCCAGTAGCACCATCAGCGGAGAGACCCAGTACTTC.